This record concerns one TCR beta chain sequence. As yet, its antigen is unknown. This specimen comes from a study of cytomegalovirus exposure and HLA in healthy donors. The study, taken as a whole, reports: Sequencing artifact likely explains a cluster of highly shared sequence variants. The study labeled 180 or so TCR beta chains cytomegalovirus-associated. In vitro checks showed that a few CMV-associated chains really do target CMV antigens.

V lost 4 bases to trimming and J lost 5 bases, with 8 bases between them. The CDR3 spans 12 residues. Germline loops: CDR1 MGHDK, CDR2 SYGVNS. The PCR was carried out with 60 Vbeta primers and 13 Jbeta primers. The table came from immunoSEQ multiplex PCR; TCRdb's copy has only in-frame clones and leaves some out. Found here are approximately 130,000 clones, under 75% of them singletons; the top ten hold under 2.5%. Sequencing used PBMCs. The chain carries TRBV25-1 and TRBJ1-2, with D maybe TRBD1 (5 bases). The clonotype was recovered from a woman aged 40 to 50 in good health and CMV-seronegative. The CDR3 DNA is TGTGCCAGCAGTGGACAGTCATATGGCTACACCTTC. The encoded protein is CASSGQSYGYTF.